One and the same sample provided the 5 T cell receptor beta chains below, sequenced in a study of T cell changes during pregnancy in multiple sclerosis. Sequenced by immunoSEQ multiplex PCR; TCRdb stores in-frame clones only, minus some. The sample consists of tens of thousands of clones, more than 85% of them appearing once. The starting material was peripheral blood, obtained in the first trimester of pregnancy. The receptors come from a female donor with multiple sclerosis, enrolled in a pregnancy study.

The CDR3 loop is CASGRRGTSTHF. The CDR3 region has the DNA TGTGCCAGCGGTCGAAGAGGCACATCGACGCATTTT. The chain links TRBV6-5 to TRBJ1-5; D remains unclear. V was shortened by 8 bases and J by 15 bases, with 20 bases between the two germline ends. The CDR3 is 12 residues long. Germline lookup yields CDR1 MNHEY and CDR2 SVGAGI.

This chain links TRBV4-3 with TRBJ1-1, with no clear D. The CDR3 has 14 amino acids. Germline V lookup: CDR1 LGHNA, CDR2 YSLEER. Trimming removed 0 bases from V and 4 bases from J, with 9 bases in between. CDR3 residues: CASSQDFGVTEAFF. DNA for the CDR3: TGCGCCAGCAGCCAAGATTTCGGGGTCACTGAAGCTTTCTTT.

CDR3 residues: CASSLKGEKLFF. DNA for the CDR3: TGTGCCAGCAGCTTAAAGGGGGAAAAACTGTTTTTT. The chain has TRBV7-6 and TRBJ1-4, with a weak D call TRBD1 (5 bases). Trimming cost V 2 bases and J 8 bases, with 6 bases left between them. The CDR3 consists of 12 residues. Germline CDR1 and CDR2: SGHVS and FNYEAQ.

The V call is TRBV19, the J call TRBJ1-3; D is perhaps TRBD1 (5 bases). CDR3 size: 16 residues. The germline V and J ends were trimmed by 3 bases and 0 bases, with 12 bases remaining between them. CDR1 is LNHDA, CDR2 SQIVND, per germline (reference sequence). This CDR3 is CASSMAGGLSGNTIYF. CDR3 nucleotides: TGTGCCAGTAGTATGGCGGGGGGACTCTCTGGAAACACCATATATTTT. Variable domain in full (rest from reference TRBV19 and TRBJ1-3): DGGITQSPKYLFRKEGQNVTLSCEQNLNHDAMYWYRQDPGQGLRLIYYSQIVNDFQKGDIAEGYSVSREKKESFPLTVTSAQKNPTAFYLCASSMAGGLSGNTIYFGEGSWLTVV.

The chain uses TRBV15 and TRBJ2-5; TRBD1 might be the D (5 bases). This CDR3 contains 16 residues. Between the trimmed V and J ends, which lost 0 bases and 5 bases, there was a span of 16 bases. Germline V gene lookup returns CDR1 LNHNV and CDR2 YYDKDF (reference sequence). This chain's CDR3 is CATSRDGALRVETQYF. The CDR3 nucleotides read TGTGCCACCAGCAGAGATGGGGCTCTGCGTGTCGAGACCCAGTACTTC.